These 17 T cell receptor beta chains were all obtained from the same sample, sequenced in a study of blood T cells in healthy people across ages. A sample-barcoded 5' primer and a J-beta primer mix were used in a second PCR of roughly 7 to 12 cycles. TCRdb itself ran the 5' RACE reads through MiXCR, one entry per CDR3 protein. The data hold around 1,800,000 distinct CDR3 sequences, with approximately 39% observed a single time. Sequencing input: blood. All receptors derive from a human donor in good health.

The V and J genes are TRBV6-5 and TRBJ2-1; D is possibly TRBD1 or TRBD2 (5 bases each). Germline CDR1 MNHEY, CDR2 SVGAGI. Trimming stripped 2 bases from V and 4 bases from J, with 12 bases between. There are 15 residues in the CDR3. The chain's CDR3 is CASSYEGRGYNEQFF. Here the CDR3 DNA reads TGTGCCAGCAGTTACGAGGGAAGGGGATACAATGAGCAGTTCTTC.

This clonotype was found a few times. The chain employs TRBV7-9 and TRBJ1-4; unclear D gene. Trimming stripped 5 bases from V and 8 bases from J, with 24 bases between. This CDR3 comprises 17 residues. The germline V gene encodes CDR1 SEHNR and CDR2 FQNEAQ (reference sequence). CDR3 residues: CASSPRAGRGNVEKLFF. CDR3 sequence (DNA): TGTGCCAGCAGCCCTAGAGCCGGGAGAGGGAATGTAGAAAAACTGTTTTTT. Combining the CDR3 with reference TRBV7-9 and TRBJ1-4 gives the whole variable domain DTGVSQNPRHKITKRGQNVTFRCDPISEHNRLYWYRQTLGQGPEFLTYFQNEAQLEKSRLLSDRFSAERPKGSFSTLEIQRTEQGDSAMYLCASSPRAGRGNVEKLFFGSGTQLSVL.

This clonotype was seen more than once but under ten times. The rearrangement uses TRBV6-4 and TRBJ2-1, with D maybe TRBD1 (6 bases). This CDR3 is built from 13 residues. The V end was cut by 5 bases, the J end by 9 bases, with 14 bases between. Germline V gives CDR1 MRHNA, CDR2 SNTAGT. CDR3 sequence (DNA): TGTGCCAGCAGTCCACAGGGACCGGGTGAGCAGTTCTTC. This translates into CASSPQGPGEQFF.

This clonotype was counted a few times. The chain carries TRBV29-1 and TRBJ1-1; D remains unclear. This CDR3 is built from 13 residues. The germline V gene encodes CDR1 SQVTM and CDR2 ANQGSEA. Trimming removed 4 bases from V and 3 bases from J, with 12 bases in between. The CDR3 DNA is TGCAGCGTTGTGAGACCCCTTGACACTGAAGCTTTCTTT. Translated: CSVVRPLDTEAFF.

This chain links TRBV7-9 with TRBJ2-5; D may be TRBD1 or TRBD2 (5 bases each). The DNA end is a closer match to TRBJ2-7, so the J assignment may be wrong. The CDR3 is made up of 15 amino acids. Germline V gene lookup returns CDR1 SEHNR and CDR2 FQNEAQ (reference sequence). The CDR3 spells CASSDGAKGNYEQYF. DNA for the CDR3: TGTGCCAGCAGCGACGGGGCTAAAGGAAACTACGAGCAGTACTTC.

This rearrangement joins TRBV7-8 to TRBJ2-4, with 7 nucleotides matching TRBD1. The J call may be mistaken, given a closer DNA end match to TRBJ2-7. Germline V lookup: CDR1 SGHVS, CDR2 FQNEAQ. CDR3 size: 14 residues. The DNA of the CDR3 is TGTGCCAGCAGCTTAGCGGGACAGAGGATCGAGCAGTACTTC. This codes for CASSLAGQRIEQYF.

The rearrangement joins TRBV28 to TRBJ2-4, with 7 nucleotides matching TRBD1. In germline, CDR1 is MDHEN, CDR2 SYDVKM. With 5 bases clipped from V and 11 bases from J, the junction kept 9 bases outside the gene matches. The CDR3 contains 13 residues. The CDR3 loop reads CASSTPDRVFQYF. DNA for the CDR3: TGTGCCAGCAGTACACCCGACAGGGTTTTTCAGTACTTC.

This clonotype has more than one count but fewer than ten. V usage is TRBV20-1 and J usage is TRBJ2-5; D gene ambiguous. In germline, CDR1 is DFQATT, CDR2 SNEGSKA (reference sequence). The CDR3 contains 13 residues. V was pared by 3 bases and J by 5 bases, with 13 bases between. The CDR3 is CSARGWVEETQYF. CDR3 DNA: TGCAGTGCTAGGGGGTGGGTGGAGGAGACCCAGTACTTC.

The CDR3 sequence is CAIREGDSYNEQFF. The CDR3 nucleotides read TGTGCCATCAGGGAGGGGGACAGCTACAATGAGCAGTTCTTC. The rearrangement uses TRBV10-3 and TRBJ2-1; maybe TRBD1 (7 bases). Trimming pared 6 bases from V and 3 bases from J, leaving 12 bases between. The CDR3 sequence is 14 residues long. Germline V gives CDR1 ENHRY, CDR2 SYGVKD.

The chain recombines TRBV6-6 with TRBJ1-3; D call uncertain. Trimming left V 0 bases short and J 4 bases short, with 10 bases between. The CDR3 is made up of 15 amino acids. CDR1 is MNHNY and CDR2 is SVGAGI in the germline V gene (reference sequence). CDR3: CASSYSGSLGNTIYF. CDR3 nucleotides: TGTGCCAGCAGTTACTCGGGGAGTCTCGGAAACACCATATATTTT.

This clonotype was counted a few times. The genes are TRBV20-1 and TRBJ1-2; 9 bases match TRBD1. The trim removed 2 bases at V and 7 bases at J, leaving 11 bases unmatched. CDR3 length: 15 residues. CDR1 and CDR2 (germline): DFQATT, SNEGSKA (reference sequence). The CDR3 DNA follows: TGCAGTGCTAGAAGGGGACAGGGTTCGTGGCGTGGCTACACCTTC. Translating it yields CSARRGQGSWRGYTF.

The chain is built from TRBV15 and TRBJ1-1; no definite D call. The CDR3 sequence is 16 residues long. With 0 bases removed from V and 0 bases from J, the gap between germline ends came to 11 bases. Germline-derived CDR1 and CDR2 are LNHNV and YYDKDF (reference sequence). This CDR3 reads CATSRDGVLMNTEAFF. CDR3 bases: TGTGCCACCAGCAGAGATGGGGTTCTCATGAACACTGAAGCTTTCTTT.

This clonotype was seen a few times. The CDR3 sequence: CATSDLMSRGNEQFF. CDR3 DNA sequence: TGTGCCACCAGTGATTTGATGTCCAGGGGCAATGAGCAGTTCTTC. The V and J genes are TRBV24-1 and TRBJ2-1, with a weak D call TRBD1 (6 bases). CDR3 length: 15 amino acids. V was shortened by 0 bases and J by 6 bases, with 11 bases between the two germline ends. Germline lookup yields CDR1 KGHDR and CDR2 SFDVKD.

This rearrangement joins TRBV7-8 to TRBJ2-1; D perhaps matches TRBD2 (6 bases). The V end lost 6 bases, the J end lost 8 bases, and 14 bases lay between the germline ends. CDR3 length: 13 residues. Per germline, CDR1 SGHVS and CDR2 FQNEAQ. CDR3 bases: TGTGCCAGCAGGAACTATCCGGGGGATGAGCAGTTCTTC. As protein: CASRNYPGDEQFF.

This clonotype was seen only a few times. The rearrangement links TRBV12-3 or TRBV12-4 to TRBJ1-2; D is ambiguous. The CDR3 contains 13 residues. Trimming shortened V by 6 bases and J by 2 bases, and 10 bases separated the two germline ends. This CDR3 is CASSPIKNYGYTF. The CDR3 bases are TGTGCCAGCAGCCCAATAAAGAACTATGGCTACACCTTC.

Points on this clonotype: This may come from a read error, since a much larger clone is one base off. The CDR3 here is CNARDVGDQETQYF. CDR3 nucleotide sequence: TGCAATGCTAGAGATGTAGGGGACCAAGAGACCCAGTACTTC. J is TRBJ2-5 and V is TRBV20-1; possibly TRBD1 for D (5 bases). Germline V lookup: CDR1 DFQATT, CDR2 SNEGSKA (reference sequence). The CDR3 contains 14 residues.

CDR3 in amino acids: CASKGPTQPQHF. The CDR3 coding sequence is TGTGCCAGCAAAGGGCCCACTCAGCCCCAGCATTTT. J is TRBJ1-5 and V is TRBV6-2 or TRBV6-3; D is ambiguous. The germline V gene has CDR1 MNHEY and CDR2 SVGEGT. V was trimmed by 7 bases and J by 6 bases, leaving 10 bases between them. The length of the CDR3 is 12 residues.